The next 27 T cell receptor beta chains were all read from a single sample in a study of T cells in Graves' hyperthyroidism and ophthalmopathy. TCR beta CDR3 region amplification was performed from RNA transcripts. TCR CDR3 regions were first amplified by RT-PCR with HTBI primers. TCRdb re-derived calls from the multiplex PCR reads in MiXCR, one entry per CDR3 protein. The sample records 480,000 or so distinct CDR3 sequences, 46% being singletons. The specimen sequenced was peripheral blood or thyroid tissue (not recorded which). These TCRs come from an adult woman with Graves' disease, either hyperthyroidism or ophthalmopathy (not recorded which).

This chain connects TRBV10-2 to TRBJ1-2; unclear D gene. CDR3 length equals 13 residues. V was trimmed by 1 base and J by 4 bases, leaving 7 bases between them. Germline lookup yields CDR1 WSHSY and CDR2 SAAADI. CDR3 loop: CASSELGIYGYTF. CDR3 in DNA: TGCGCCAGCAGTGAGTTGGGGATCTATGGCTACACCTTC.

This chain joins TRBV7-3 and TRBJ1-2; weak D call: TRBD1 (6 bases). Germline-derived CDR1 and CDR2 are SGHTA and FQGTGA. This CDR3 is 16 amino acids long. Trimming removed 6 bases at V and 4 bases at J, with 21 bases between. CDR3 coding DNA: TGTGCCAGCAGTTACGGACAGCCTATAGAGATCTATGGCTACACCTTC. It codes for CASSYGQPIEIYGYTF.

The rearrangement uses TRBV11-1 and TRBJ1-2, with 12 bases matching TRBD1. The germline V gene encodes CDR1 SGHAT and CDR2 FQDESV (reference sequence). This CDR3 is 15 amino acids long. V lost 2 bases, J lost 6 bases, and 4 bases stayed unmatched. CDR3 region: CASSLYRDRGHGYTF. The CDR3 DNA reads TGTGCCAGCAGCTTATACCGGGACAGGGGGCATGGCTACACCTTC.

In this sample, this clonotype turned up once. With a much larger clone just one base away, this may be a read error. Without the conserved terminal phenylalanine or tryptophan, this CDR3 likely stems from a read error. The chain combines TRBV5-6 with TRBJ1-2; D uncertain. V was cut by 4 bases and J by 5 bases, with 12 bases left in between. Germline CDR1 reads SGHDT; CDR2 reads YYEEEE. The CDR3 runs 13 residues. Written as DNA, the CDR3 is TGTGCCAGCAGCACCGGGCCTAGTTATGGCTACACCCTC. This translates into CASSTGPSYGYTL.

The V gene is TRBV4-1, the J gene TRBJ2-7; possibly TRBD2 for D (7 bases). This CDR3 is 15 amino acids long. Between the trimmed V and J ends, which lost 1 base and 5 bases, there was a span of 15 bases. The germline CDR1 and CDR2 sequences are MGHRA and YSYEKL. Written as DNA, the CDR3 is TGCGCCAGCAGCCAAGGGGGGGGCGGGGGTCACGAGCAGTACTTC. This codes for CASSQGGGGGHEQYF.

The rearrangement uses TRBV7-8 and TRBJ2-5; D remains ambiguous. V lost 1 base to trimming and J lost 0 bases, with 12 bases between them. This CDR3 is built from 16 residues. CDR1 is SGHVS, CDR2 FQNEAQ, per germline. CDR3 in amino acids: CASSLGHRDYQETQYF. As DNA, the CDR3 is TGTGCCAGCAGCTTAGGGCACCGAGACTACCAAGAGACCCAGTACTTC.

A word on this clonotype: No DNA is shown, since the ends of the CDR3 on it are uncertain; the CDR3 is the one TCRdb lists. The chain links TRBV7-9 to TRBJ2-2; the table's D gene call, TRBD1, was not cross checked with the DNA. The CDR3 region is 16 residues in length, termini included. CDR1 is SEHNR, CDR2 FQNEAQ, per germline (reference sequence). The CDR3 is CASSHRDRMAPGSCFF.

This clonotype was counted at least ten times. This chain joins TRBV6-6 and TRBJ1-5; TRBD1 matches at 7 bases. Trimming at V came to 5 bases and at J to 6 bases, leaving 7 bases not matched to a gene. The CDR3 extends over 14 amino acids. Germline V gene data show CDR1 as MNHNY and CDR2 as SVGAGI (reference sequence). The CDR3 protein is CASSKQGRSQPQHF. The CDR3 DNA follows: TGTGCCAGCAGTAAACAGGGGAGGAGTCAGCCCCAGCATTTT.

This clonotype was detected only a few times. The chain joins TRBV5-4 to TRBJ2-2; 8 bases map to TRBD2. This CDR3 region has 16 residues. CDR1 and CDR2 from the germline V gene are SGHNT and YYREEE (reference sequence). After removal of 4 bases from V and 5 bases from J, the junction contained 10 bases not matched to a gene. CDR3 nucleotide sequence: TGTGCCAGCAGCCCCCGGACTAGCCTAGATACCGGGGAGCTGTTTTTT. Encoded protein: CASSPRTSLDTGELFF. Full variable domain (missing parts from reference TRBV5-4 and TRBJ2-2): ETGVTQSPTHLIKTRGQQVTLRCSSQSGHNTVSWYQQALGQGPQFIFQYYREEENGRGNFPPRFSGLQFPNYSSELNVNALELDDSALYLCASSPRTSLDTGELFFGEGSRLTVL.

V and J are TRBV7-2 and TRBJ2-7; D may be TRBD2 (5 bases). The CDR3 sequence is 15 residues long. Germline V gives CDR1 SGHTA, CDR2 FQGNSA. V gave up 3 bases and J gave up 5 bases, with 17 bases separating them. This CDR3 is CASSLPGNLAHEQYF. Written as DNA, the CDR3 is TGTGCCAGCAGCTTGCCCGGGAATTTGGCCCACGAGCAGTACTTC.

This clonotype occurred many times. V is TRBV5-1 and J is TRBJ2-5; 11 bases map to TRBD2. This CDR3 is built from 14 residues. Per the germline V gene, CDR1 is SGHRS and CDR2 is YFSETQ. After removal of 4 bases from V and 4 bases from J, the junction contained 3 bases not matched to a gene. The DNA of the CDR3 is TGCGCCAGCAGCACTAGCGGGAGCAGAGAGACCCAGTACTTC. This encodes CASSTSGSRETQYF.

This clonotype turned up a few times. V gene TRBV7-8 combines with J gene TRBJ2-5; the D gene is possibly TRBD1 (6 bases). V lost 5 bases and J lost 3, with 13 bases in between. The length of the CDR3 is 14 residues. CDR1 is SGHVS and CDR2 is FQNEAQ in the germline V gene. The DNA for the CDR3 is TGTGCCAGCAGCATAAACAGGGTAAAAGAGACCCAGTACTTC. Translating gives CASSINRVKETQYF.

This clonotype has just a few counts. One end of the junction varies from germline; a read error may be responsible. The chain joins TRBV2 to TRBJ1-5; a possible D gene is TRBD1 (6 bases). This CDR3 contains 12 residues. Germline CDR1 reads SNHLY; CDR2 reads FYNNEI. CDR3 DNA sequence: TGTGCCCGCAGGGGATTGAATCAGCCCCAGCATTTT. The encoded protein is CARRGLNQPQHF.

This clonotype was found many times. J is TRBJ2-5 and V is TRBV20-1, with TRBD2 matching 11 bases. V lost 2 bases to trimming and J lost 7 bases; unmatched junction nucleotides: 3. Per germline, CDR1 DFQATT and CDR2 SNEGSKA (reference sequence). This CDR3 region has 13 residues. The CDR3 nucleotides are TGCAGTGCTAGACTAGCGGGAGGTCGGACCCAGTACTTC. It yields the protein CSARLAGGRTQYF.

The CDR3 nucleotides are TGCGCCAGCAGTGGGACAGGGCGCGGGGGTCAGCCCCAGCATTTT. Translating gives CASSGTGRGGQPQHF. This chain connects TRBV10-2 to TRBJ1-5; 8 bases map to TRBD1. Per germline, CDR1 WSHSY and CDR2 SAAADI. The CDR3 consists of 15 residues. V was pared by 4 bases and J by 6 bases, with 8 bases of the junction left unmatched.

This clonotype was detected many times. This chain connects TRBV7-2 to TRBJ2-7; 8 bases map to TRBD2. The V gene's germline CDR1 is SGHTA and CDR2 FQGNSA. This CDR3 spans 15 amino acids. The junction had 10 bases not matched to a gene; V was cut back by 5 bases and J by 4 bases. The CDR3 region has the DNA TGTGCCAGCAGCCAAGGCGCGGGAGGCCCGTACGAGCAGTACTTC. Translating gives CASSQGAGGPYEQYF.

The J gene is TRBJ1-3, the V gene TRBV10-3; 11 bases line up with TRBD1. V dropped 6 bases and J dropped 0; count of bases not matched to a gene: 10. CDR3 size: 18 residues. Germline V gene sequence: CDR1 ENHRY, CDR2 SYGVKD. CDR3 DNA sequence: TGTGCCATCAGGGGCCCGGGACAGGGGGTCGACTCTGGAAACACCATATATTTT. It encodes CAIRGPGQGVDSGNTIYF.

A remark on this clonotype: A much larger clonotype is one base distant, so this may be a read error. The chain recombines TRBV7-8 with TRBJ2-7; D is undetermined. V lost 5 bases and J lost 2, with 10 bases in between. The length of the CDR3 is 13 residues. Germline assignment: CDR1 SGHVS and CDR2 FQNEAQ. CDR3 amino acids: CASSPQVTYEQYF. DNA of the CDR3: TGTGCCAGCAGCCCTCAGGTAACCTACGAGCAGTACTTC. Full variable domain (outside the CDR3, taken from reference TRBV7-8 and TRBJ2-7): GAGVSQSPRYKVAKRGQDVALRCDPISGHVSLFWYQQALGQGPEFLTYFQNEAQLDKSGLPSDRFFAERPEGSVSTLKIQRTQQEDSAVYLCASSPQVTYEQYFGPGTRLTVT.

This clonotype was seen only a few times. The chain employs TRBV7-8 and TRBJ2-7, with D perhaps matching TRBD1 (6 bases). V lost 0 bases, J lost 6 bases, and 15 bases lay in between. Germline values: CDR1 SGHVS, CDR2 FQNEAQ. The length of the CDR3 is 15 residues. DNA of the CDR3: TGTGCCAGCAGCTTAGCGGGACACGCCGGCGGCGAGCAGTACTTC. The encoded protein is CASSLAGHAGGEQYF. Together with reference TRBV7-8 and TRBJ2-7, the CDR3 gives the full variable domain: GAGVSQSPRYKVAKRGQDVALRCDPISGHVSLFWYQQALGQGPEFLTYFQNEAQLDKSGLPSDRFFAERPEGSVSTLKIQRTQQEDSAVYLCASSLAGHAGGEQYFGPGTRLTVT.

This clonotype showed up many times. V is TRBV25-1 and J is TRBJ1-2; maybe TRBD1 (6 bases). The CDR3 is made up of 13 amino acids. Trimming pared 6 bases from V and 4 bases from J, leaving 12 bases between. Germline V gene sequence: CDR1 MGHDK, CDR2 SYGVNS. This CDR3 reads CASSGQKIYGYTF. CDR3 nucleotide sequence: TGTGCCAGCAGCGGACAGAAAATCTATGGCTACACCTTC.

In DNA, the CDR3 is TGCAGTGCTAAACAGGGTATCGACACTGAAGCTTTCTTT. Its translation: CSAKQGIDTEAFF. The rearrangement joins TRBV20-1 to TRBJ1-1; D might be TRBD1 (6 bases). Trimming took 4 bases from V and 3 from J, leaving 12 bases between them. The CDR3 is made up of 13 amino acids. CDR1 and CDR2 from the germline V gene are DFQATT and SNEGSKA (reference sequence).

This clonotype has more than one count but fewer than ten. The rearrangement joins TRBV13 to TRBJ2-3; TRBD2 aligns across 7 bases. J was trimmed by 2 bases and V by 5 bases; bases with no gene match: 4. Germline CDR1 PRHDT, CDR2 FYEKMQ (reference sequence). The CDR3 runs 14 residues. The CDR3 DNA reads TGTGCCAGCAGCCTCGAGCGGGACACAGATACGCAGTATTTT. Protein sequence: CASSLERDTDTQYF.

This clonotype was counted only a few times. This chain links TRBV20-1 with TRBJ1-4; D gene ambiguous. The germline gives CDR1 DFQATT, CDR2 SNEGSKA (reference sequence). The CDR3 runs to 14 residues. V was pared by 6 bases and J by 4 bases, with 15 bases between. CDR3 region: CSAENPGINEKLFF. The CDR3 bases are TGCAGTGCCGAAAATCCGGGGATTAATGAAAAACTGTTTTTT.

This chain connects TRBV7-6 to TRBJ2-5; 10 bases agree with TRBD2. The CDR3 contains 15 residues. The junction had 6 bases not matched to a gene; V was cut back by 2 bases and J by 6 bases. Germline lookup yields CDR1 SGHVS and CDR2 FNYEAQ. The CDR3 sequence is CASSLLAGARKTQYF. In nucleotides, the CDR3 is TGTGCCAGCAGCTTACTAGCGGGAGCTAGGAAGACCCAGTACTTC.

This clonotype appeared many times. J is TRBJ2-2 and V is TRBV7-6; no reliable D call. Germline values: CDR1 SGHVS, CDR2 FNYEAQ. The CDR3 sequence is 13 residues long. V lost 4 bases to trimming and J lost 6 bases, with 9 bases between them. CDR3 DNA sequence: TGTGCCAGCAGCTCGGTAACAGCCGGGGAGCTGTTTTTT. Protein: CASSSVTAGELFF.

The gene calls are TRBV7-6 and TRBJ2-5; D remains ambiguous. Looked up from germline, CDR1 is SGHVS and CDR2 is FNYEAQ. The germline V and J ends were trimmed by 4 bases and 1 base, with 7 bases remaining between them. The CDR3 runs to 13 residues. The CDR3 bases are TGTGCCAGCAGCTCCTACGCCCAAGAGACCCAGTACTTC. It encodes CASSSYAQETQYF.

Note on this clonotype: One end of the junction is discordant with germline, which a read error may explain. The chain recombines TRBV10-3 with TRBJ1-5, with 10 bases that match TRBD1. The CDR3 consists of 15 residues. Germline loops: CDR1 ENHRY, CDR2 SYGVKD. Here the CDR3 DNA reads TGTGCCAGCAGTTCGGGACAGGGGAACGATCAGCCCCAGCATTTT. Protein product: CASSSGQGNDQPQHF.